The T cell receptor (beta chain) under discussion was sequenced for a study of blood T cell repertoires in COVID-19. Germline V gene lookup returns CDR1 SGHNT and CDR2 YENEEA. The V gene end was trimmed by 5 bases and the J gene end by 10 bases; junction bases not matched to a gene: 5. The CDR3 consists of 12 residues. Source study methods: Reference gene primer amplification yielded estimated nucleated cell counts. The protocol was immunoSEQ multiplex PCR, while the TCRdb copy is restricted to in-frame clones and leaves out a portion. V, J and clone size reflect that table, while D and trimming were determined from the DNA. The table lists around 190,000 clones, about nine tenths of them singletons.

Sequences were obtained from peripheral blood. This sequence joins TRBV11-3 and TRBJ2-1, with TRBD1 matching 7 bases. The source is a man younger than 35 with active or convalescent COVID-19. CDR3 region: CASSRTGDEQFF. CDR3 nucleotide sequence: TGTGCCAGCAGCCGCACAGGGGACGAGCAGTTCTTC. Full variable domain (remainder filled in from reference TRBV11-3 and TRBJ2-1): EAGVVQSPRYKIIEKKQPVAFWCNPISGHNTLYWYLQNLGQGPELLIRYENEEAVDDSQLPKDRFSAERLKGVDSTLKIQPAELGDSAVYLCASSRTGDEQFFGPGTRLTVL.